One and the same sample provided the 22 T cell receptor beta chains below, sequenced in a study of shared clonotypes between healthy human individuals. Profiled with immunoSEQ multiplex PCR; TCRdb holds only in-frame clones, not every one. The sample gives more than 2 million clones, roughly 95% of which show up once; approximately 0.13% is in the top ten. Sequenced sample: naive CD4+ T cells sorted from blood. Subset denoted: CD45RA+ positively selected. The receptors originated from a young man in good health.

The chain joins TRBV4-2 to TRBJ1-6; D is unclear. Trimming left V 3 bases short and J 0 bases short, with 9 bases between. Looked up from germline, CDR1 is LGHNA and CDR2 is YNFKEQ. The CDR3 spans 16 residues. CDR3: CASSQDQSSYNSPLHF. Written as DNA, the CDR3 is TGTGCCAGCAGCCAGGACCAGAGCTCCTATAATTCACCCCTCCACTTT.

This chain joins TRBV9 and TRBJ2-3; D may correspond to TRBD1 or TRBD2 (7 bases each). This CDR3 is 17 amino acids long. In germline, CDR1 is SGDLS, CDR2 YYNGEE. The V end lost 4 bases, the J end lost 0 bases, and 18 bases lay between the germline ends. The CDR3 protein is CASSPGGGLESTDTQYF. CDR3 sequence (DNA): TGTGCCAGCAGCCCAGGGGGGGGCCTGGAGAGCACAGATACGCAGTATTTT.

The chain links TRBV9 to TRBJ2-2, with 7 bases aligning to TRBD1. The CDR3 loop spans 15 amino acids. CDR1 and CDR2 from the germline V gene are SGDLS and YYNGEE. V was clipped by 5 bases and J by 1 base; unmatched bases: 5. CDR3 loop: CASSMTGQNTGELFF. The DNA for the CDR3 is TGTGCCAGCAGTATGACAGGGCAGAACACCGGGGAGCTGTTTTTT.

The CDR3 DNA reads TGTGCCAGCAGCGGGGGGACTAGCGGGAGGCCATACAATGAGCAGTTCTTC. Its translation is CASSGGTSGRPYNEQFF. The chain uses TRBV5-4 and TRBJ2-1; TRBD2 matches at 15 bases. This CDR3 comprises 17 residues. CDR1 is SGHNT, CDR2 YYREEE, per germline (reference sequence). Losses at the gene ends were 4 bases for V and 4 bases for J; bases not matched to a gene: 6.

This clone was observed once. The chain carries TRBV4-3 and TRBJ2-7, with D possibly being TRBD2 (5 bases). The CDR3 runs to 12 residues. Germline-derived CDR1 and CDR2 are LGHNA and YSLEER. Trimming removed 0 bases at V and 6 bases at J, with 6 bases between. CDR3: CASSQDRGEQYF. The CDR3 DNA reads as TGCGCCAGCAGCCAAGATCGGGGCGAGCAGTACTTC.

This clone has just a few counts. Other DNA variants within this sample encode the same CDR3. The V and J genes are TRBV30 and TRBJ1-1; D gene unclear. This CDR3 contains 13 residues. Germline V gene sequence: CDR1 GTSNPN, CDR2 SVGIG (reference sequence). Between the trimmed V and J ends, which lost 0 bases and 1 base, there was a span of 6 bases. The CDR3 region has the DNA TGTGCCTGGAGTGTACTGAGGAACACTGAAGCTTTCTTT. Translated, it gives CAWSVLRNTEAFF.

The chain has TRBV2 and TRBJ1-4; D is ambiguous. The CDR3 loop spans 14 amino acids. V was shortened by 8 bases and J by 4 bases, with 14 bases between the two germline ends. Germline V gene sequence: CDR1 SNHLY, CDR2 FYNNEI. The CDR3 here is CASDKLGLNEKLFF. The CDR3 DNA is TGTGCCAGCGATAAGTTGGGTCTTAATGAAAAACTGTTTTTT.

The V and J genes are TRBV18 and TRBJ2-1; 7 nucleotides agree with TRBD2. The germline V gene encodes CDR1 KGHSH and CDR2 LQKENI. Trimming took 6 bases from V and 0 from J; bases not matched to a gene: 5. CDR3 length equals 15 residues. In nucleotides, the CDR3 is TGTGCCAGCTCCCGGGGAGGGGTCTCCTACAATGAGCAGTTCTTC. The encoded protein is CASSRGGVSYNEQFF. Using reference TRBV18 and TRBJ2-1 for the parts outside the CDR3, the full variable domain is NAGVMQNPRHLVRRRGQEARLRCSPMKGHSHVYWYRQLPEEGLKFMVYLQKENIIDESGMPKERFSAEFPKEGPSILRIQQVVRGDSAAYFCASSRGGVSYNEQFFGPGTRLTVL.

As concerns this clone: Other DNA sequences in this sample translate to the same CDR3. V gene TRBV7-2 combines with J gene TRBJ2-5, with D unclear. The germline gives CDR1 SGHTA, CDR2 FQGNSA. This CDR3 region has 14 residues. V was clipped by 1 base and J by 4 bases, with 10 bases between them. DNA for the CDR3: TGTGCCAGCAGCTTAGGGGGAAGTGCAGAGACCCAGTACTTC. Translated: CASSLGGSAETQYF.

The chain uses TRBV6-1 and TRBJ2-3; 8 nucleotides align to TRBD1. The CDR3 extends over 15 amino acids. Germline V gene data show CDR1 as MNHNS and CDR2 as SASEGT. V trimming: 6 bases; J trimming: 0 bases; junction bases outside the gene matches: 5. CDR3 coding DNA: TGTGCCAGCAGAAGCAGACAGGGGAGCACAGATACGCAGTATTTT. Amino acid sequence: CASRSRQGSTDTQYF.

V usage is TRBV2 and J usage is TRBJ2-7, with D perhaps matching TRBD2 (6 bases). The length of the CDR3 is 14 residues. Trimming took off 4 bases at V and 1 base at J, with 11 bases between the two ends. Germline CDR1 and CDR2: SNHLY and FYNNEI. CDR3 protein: CASSVEGGSYEQYF. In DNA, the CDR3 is TGTGCCAGCAGTGTTGAGGGAGGATCCTACGAGCAGTACTTC.

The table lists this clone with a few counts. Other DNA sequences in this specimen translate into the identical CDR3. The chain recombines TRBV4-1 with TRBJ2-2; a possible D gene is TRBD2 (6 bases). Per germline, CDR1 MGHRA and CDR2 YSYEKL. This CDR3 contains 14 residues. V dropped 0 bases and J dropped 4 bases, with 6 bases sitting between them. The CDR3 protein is CASSQEGGTGELFF. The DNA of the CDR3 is TGCGCCAGCAGCCAAGAGGGGGGCACCGGGGAGCTGTTTTTT.

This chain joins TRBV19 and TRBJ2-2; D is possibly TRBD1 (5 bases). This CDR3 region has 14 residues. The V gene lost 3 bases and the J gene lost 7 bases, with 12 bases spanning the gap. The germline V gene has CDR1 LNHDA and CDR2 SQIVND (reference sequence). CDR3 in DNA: TGTGCCAGTAGTATCGGCAGGGTTGGCGGGGAGCTGTTTTTT. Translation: CASSIGRVGGELFF.

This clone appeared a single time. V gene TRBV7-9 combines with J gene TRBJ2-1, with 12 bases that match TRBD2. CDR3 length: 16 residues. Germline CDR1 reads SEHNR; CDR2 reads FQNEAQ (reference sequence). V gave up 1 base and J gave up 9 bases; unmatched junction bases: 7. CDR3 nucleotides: TGTGCCAGCAGCTTAGTTCGACTAGCGGGAGTTTCTGAGCAGTTCTTC. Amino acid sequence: CASSLVRLAGVSEQFF.

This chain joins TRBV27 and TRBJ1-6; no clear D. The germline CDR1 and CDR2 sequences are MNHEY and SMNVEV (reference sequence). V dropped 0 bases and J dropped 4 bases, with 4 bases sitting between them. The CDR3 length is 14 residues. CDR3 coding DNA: TGTGCCAGCAGTTTATCACTATATAATTCACCCCTCCACTTT. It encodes CASSLSLYNSPLHF.

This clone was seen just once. In nucleotides, the CDR3 is TGTGCCAGCAGCTTGCCTCAGAGGACAGGGGGCGGCACTGAAGCTTTCTTT. Protein product: CASSLPQRTGGGTEAFF. This chain joins TRBV5-6 and TRBJ1-1; 11 bases align to TRBD1. The CDR3 runs 17 residues. In germline, CDR1 is SGHDT, CDR2 YYEEEE. Trimming took 1 base from V and 4 from J; bases not matched to a gene: 9. Full variable domain (remainder filled in from reference TRBV5-6 and TRBJ1-1): DAGVTQSPTHLIKTRGQQVTLRCSPKSGHDTVSWYQQALGQGPQFIFQYYEEEERQRGNFPDRFSGHQFPNYSSELNVNALLLGDSALYLCASSLPQRTGGGTEAFFGQGTRLTVV.

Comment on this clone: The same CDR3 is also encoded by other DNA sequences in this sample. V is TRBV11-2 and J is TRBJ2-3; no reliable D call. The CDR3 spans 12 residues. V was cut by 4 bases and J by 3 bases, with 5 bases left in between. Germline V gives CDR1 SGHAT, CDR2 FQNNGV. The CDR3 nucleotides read TGTGCCAGCAGCTCCTCGACAGATACGCAGTATTTT. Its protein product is CASSSSTDTQYF.

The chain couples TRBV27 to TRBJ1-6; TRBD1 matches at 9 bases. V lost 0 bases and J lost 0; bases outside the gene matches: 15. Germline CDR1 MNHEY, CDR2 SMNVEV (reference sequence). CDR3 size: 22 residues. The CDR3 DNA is TGTGCCAGCAGTTTATCGATAATCCCCCGGACAGGGGCGAGCTCCTATAATTCACCCCTCCACTTT. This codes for CASSLSIIPRTGASSYNSPLHF.

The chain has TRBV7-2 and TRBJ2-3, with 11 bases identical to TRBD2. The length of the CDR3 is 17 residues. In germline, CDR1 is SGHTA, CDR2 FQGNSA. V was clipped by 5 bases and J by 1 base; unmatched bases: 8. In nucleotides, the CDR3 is TGTGCCAGCAGCACGTCCGGGACTAGCGGCCGCACAGATACGCAGTATTTT. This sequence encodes CASSTSGTSGRTDTQYF.

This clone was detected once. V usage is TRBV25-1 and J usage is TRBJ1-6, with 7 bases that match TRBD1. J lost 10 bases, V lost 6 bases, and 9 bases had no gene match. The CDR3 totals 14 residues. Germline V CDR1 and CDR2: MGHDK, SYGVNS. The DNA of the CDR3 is TGTGCCAGCAGACAGACAGGGCGATGGTCACCCCTCCACTTT. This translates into CASRQTGRWSPLHF.

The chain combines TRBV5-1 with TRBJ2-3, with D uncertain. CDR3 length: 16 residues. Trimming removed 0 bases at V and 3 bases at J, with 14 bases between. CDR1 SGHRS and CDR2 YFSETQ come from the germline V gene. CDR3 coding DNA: TGCGCCAGCAGCTTGGAGGCCGCTATTTTAACAGATACGCAGTATTTT. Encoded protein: CASSLEAAILTDTQYF.

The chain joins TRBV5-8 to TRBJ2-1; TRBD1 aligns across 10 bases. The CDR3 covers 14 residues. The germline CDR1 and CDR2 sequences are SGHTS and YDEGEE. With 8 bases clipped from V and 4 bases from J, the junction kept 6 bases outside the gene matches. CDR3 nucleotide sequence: TGTGCCAGTTCGGGACAGGGGTTATACAATGAGCAGTTCTTC. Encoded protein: CASSGQGLYNEQFF.